This passage covers 17 T cell receptor beta chains from one sample sequenced in a study of blood T cell repertoires in COVID-19. Sequenced by immunoSEQ multiplex PCR; TCRdb stores in-frame clones only, minus some. The sample yields under 95,000 clones, approximately 89% seen once. Sample: peripheral blood. Source of these receptors: a man aged 50 or older with COVID-19, enrolled during active disease.

The V call is TRBV10-3, the J call TRBJ1-1, with TRBD1 matching 7 bases. Germline assignment: CDR1 ENHRY and CDR2 SYGVKD. Germline trimming cut 3 bases from V and 4 bases from J; bases unmatched to any gene: 5. The CDR3 has 14 residues. The CDR3 nucleotides are TGTGCCATCAGTGAACAGGGGCCGGGCACTGAAGCTTTCTTT. Its protein product is CAISEQGPGTEAFF.

This chain links TRBV6-2 or TRBV6-3 with TRBJ2-7; 9 bases line up with TRBD1. This CDR3 is 15 amino acids long. V dropped 0 bases and J dropped 6; count of bases not matched to a gene: 6. CDR1 and CDR2 (germline): MNHEY, SVGEGT. The CDR3 DNA follows: TGTGCCAGCAGTTACTCGGACAGGGGCTACAGCGAGCAGTACTTC. It translates to CASSYSDRGYSEQYF.

The chain couples TRBV7-9 to TRBJ2-1, with 7 bases aligning to TRBD2. Looked up from germline, CDR1 is SEHNR and CDR2 is FQNEAQ (reference sequence). Trimming cost V 5 bases and J 6 bases; bases outside gene matches: 4. This CDR3 region has 13 residues. The CDR3 DNA reads TGTGCCAGCAGCCTGCTAGCGGCCAATGAGCAGTTCTTC. Its translation is CASSLLAANEQFF.

The rearrangement links TRBV6-5 to TRBJ2-7; no clear D. This CDR3 contains 13 residues. Deletions cut 3 bases from V and 6 bases from J, with 12 bases between. Germline V gene sequence: CDR1 MNHEY, CDR2 SVGAGI. CDR3 protein: CASSYSRFREQYF. In DNA form, the CDR3 reads TGTGCCAGCAGTTATTCCAGGTTCCGCGAGCAGTACTTC.

This clone showed up just once. The chain joins TRBV28 to TRBJ1-4; D unresolved. Germline CDR1 MDHEN, CDR2 SYDVKM. Between the trimmed V and J ends, which lost 6 bases and 2 bases, there was a span of 13 bases. This CDR3 is 15 amino acids long. CDR3 loop: CASRGGYWTNEKLFF. For the CDR3, the DNA is TGTGCCAGCAGGGGCGGGTATTGGACTAATGAAAAACTGTTTTTT.

This chain uses TRBV6-4 with TRBJ1-2, with D tentatively TRBD1 (6 bases). V was clipped by 10 bases and J by 3 bases, with 21 bases between them. The CDR3 length is 15 residues. Germline-derived CDR1 and CDR2 are MRHNA and SNTAGT. In DNA form, the CDR3 reads TGTGCCACCTCCCCGGGACAAGGTCAATACTATGGCTACACCTTC. It is translated as CATSPGQGQYYGYTF.

The sample holds a few counts of this clone. The rearrangement joins TRBV5-1 to TRBJ1-1, with D perhaps matching TRBD1 (5 bases). The CDR3 is 16 residues long. The V end lost 0 bases, the J end lost 1 base, and 13 bases lay between the germline ends. CDR1 and CDR2 from the germline V gene are SGHRS and YFSETQ. CDR3 in amino acids: CASSLGWGEWNTEAFF. CDR3 nucleotide sequence: TGCGCCAGCAGCTTGGGGTGGGGGGAATGGAACACTGAAGCTTTCTTT.

This chain links TRBV18 with TRBJ1-2, with D possibly being TRBD1 (6 bases). The germline V gene encodes CDR1 KGHSH and CDR2 LQKENI. CDR3 length: 14 amino acids. Trimming left V 2 bases short and J 7 bases short, with 14 bases between. This CDR3 reads CASSPTQGHSGYTF. CDR3 bases: TGTGCCAGCTCACCAACACAGGGTCATAGTGGCTACACCTTC. The full variable domain, with the rest looked up from reference TRBV18 and TRBJ1-2, is NAGVMQNPRHLVRRRGQEARLRCSPMKGHSHVYWYRQLPEEGLKFMVYLQKENIIDESGMPKERFSAEFPKEGPSILRIQQVVRGDSAAYFCASSPTQGHSGYTFGSGTRLTVV.

The chain is built from TRBV11-2 and TRBJ2-7; 9 bases match TRBD1. The CDR3 runs 16 residues. Germline assignment: CDR1 SGHAT and CDR2 FQNNGV. V dropped 5 bases and J dropped 1; count of bases not matched to a gene: 9. The CDR3 loop reads CASSPSGTGISYEQYF. Here the CDR3 DNA reads TGTGCCAGCAGCCCTTCAGGGACAGGGATATCCTACGAGCAGTACTTC.

The gene calls are TRBV5-4 and TRBJ2-3; tentatively, D is TRBD2 (5 bases). The CDR3 is 14 amino acids. Germline CDR1 and CDR2: SGHNT and YYREEE (reference sequence). Trimming took 1 base from V and 1 from J, leaving 7 bases between them. The CDR3 bases are TGTGCCAGCAGCTTGCGGGGTGGCACAGATACGCAGTATTTT. Protein: CASSLRGGTDTQYF.

As regards this clone: One end of the junction does not line up with germline, which may come from a read error. The V and J genes are TRBV3-1 (or the pseudogene TRBV3-2) and TRBJ2-3, with TRBD2 as a possible D gene (6 bases). CDR1 is LGHDT and CDR2 is YNNKEL in the germline V gene (reference sequence). There are 13 residues in the CDR3. This CDR3 is CASSATSIDTQYF. CDR3 nucleotide sequence: TGTGCCAGCAGCGCTACTAGCATAGATACGCAGTATTTT.

The chain couples TRBV2 to TRBJ1-5; D not resolved. V lost 4 bases and J 3 bases, leaving 10 bases between the germline ends. The germline V gene encodes CDR1 SNHLY and CDR2 FYNNEI. The CDR3 is 14 residues long. Here the CDR3 DNA reads TGTGCCAGCAGTGGAGGGAACAACAATCAGCCCCAGCATTTT. It is translated as CASSGGNNNQPQHF. Using reference TRBV2 and TRBJ1-5 for the parts outside the CDR3, the full variable domain is EPEVTQTPSHQVTQMGQEVILRCVPISNHLYFYWYRQILGQKVEFLVSFYNNEISEKSEIFDDQFSVERPDGSNFTLKIRSTKLEDSAMYFCASSGGNNNQPQHFGDGTRLSIL.

The V and J genes are TRBV7-9 and TRBJ2-7; TRBD1 aligns across 8 bases. Germline V CDR1 and CDR2: SEHNR, FQNEAQ (reference sequence). The CDR3 length is 15 residues. The junction had 4 bases not matched to a gene; V was cut back by 1 base and J by 2 bases. For the CDR3, the DNA is TGTGCCAGCAGCTTAGGAGGGACAGGACCCTACGAGCAGTACTTC. It is translated as CASSLGGTGPYEQYF.

J is TRBJ2-3 and V is TRBV19; 10 nucleotides align to TRBD1. CDR3 length equals 16 residues. In germline, CDR1 is LNHDA, CDR2 SQIVND (reference sequence). Losses at the gene ends were 5 bases for V and 2 bases for J; bases not matched to a gene: 7. The CDR3 reads CASSPRQGAYTDTQYF. The CDR3 nucleotides are TGTGCCAGTAGTCCCCGACAGGGGGCGTACACAGATACGCAGTATTTT.

The chain uses TRBV28 and TRBJ1-1; TRBD1 aligns across 10 bases. This CDR3 has 13 residues. V trimming: 8 bases; J trimming: 8 bases; junction bases outside the gene matches: 8. CDR1 MDHEN and CDR2 SYDVKM come from the germline V gene. The CDR3 loop is CASLTGGPLEAFF. The DNA for the CDR3 is TGTGCCAGCCTGACAGGGGGCCCACTAGAAGCTTTCTTT.

The count of this clone is one. The chain uses TRBV19 and TRBJ2-6; D remains ambiguous. Trimming stripped 3 bases from V and 0 bases from J, with 12 bases between. The CDR3 covers 17 residues. The germline V gene has CDR1 LNHDA and CDR2 SQIVND (reference sequence). The CDR3 reads CASSISAGGSGANVLTF. The DNA of the CDR3 is TGTGCCAGTAGTATCTCCGCCGGCGGCTCTGGGGCCAACGTCCTGACTTTC.

CDR3 residues: CASSQGQGSHEQYF. Written as DNA, the CDR3 is TGTGCCAGCAGCCAAGGACAGGGAAGTCACGAGCAGTACTTC. J is TRBJ2-7 and V is TRBV7-7, with 8 bases fitting TRBD1. V dropped 5 bases and J dropped 5; count of bases not matched to a gene: 8. Germline V lookup: CDR1 SSHAT, CDR2 FNYEAQ (reference sequence). The CDR3 is made up of 14 amino acids.